Listed here is a single TCR beta chain. Its antigen is not known. Between the trimmed V and J ends, which lost 8 bases and 3 bases, there was a span of 19 bases. CDR1 and CDR2 from the germline V gene are SQVTM and ANQGSEA. This CDR3 is built from 14 residues. This sample is drawn from a study of T cells in Graves' hyperthyroidism and ophthalmopathy. Study results and caveats: In the blood, most expanded thyroid clonotypes above 0.001 appeared as well.

Authors of the study amplified TCR beta CDR3 regions from RNA transcripts. TCR CDR3 regions were first amplified by RT-PCR with HTBI primers. TCRdb fed the multiplex PCR reads into MiXCR, producing one record per CDR3 protein. The sample lists just over 550,000 distinct CDR3 sequences, about 43% occurring once. Patients counted as stable if ophthalmopathy did not develop within 18 months. This sequence joins TRBV29-1 and TRBJ1-2, with D tentatively TRBD1 (6 bases). The sequence was obtained from a woman in her late teens or twenties with Graves' hyperthyroidism. The sample taken for sequencing was peripheral blood or thyroid tissue (not recorded which). The CDR3 reads CSLRTVSTYYGYTF. The CDR3 nucleotides are TGCAGCTTGAGGACAGTGTCGACTTACTATGGCTACACCTTC.